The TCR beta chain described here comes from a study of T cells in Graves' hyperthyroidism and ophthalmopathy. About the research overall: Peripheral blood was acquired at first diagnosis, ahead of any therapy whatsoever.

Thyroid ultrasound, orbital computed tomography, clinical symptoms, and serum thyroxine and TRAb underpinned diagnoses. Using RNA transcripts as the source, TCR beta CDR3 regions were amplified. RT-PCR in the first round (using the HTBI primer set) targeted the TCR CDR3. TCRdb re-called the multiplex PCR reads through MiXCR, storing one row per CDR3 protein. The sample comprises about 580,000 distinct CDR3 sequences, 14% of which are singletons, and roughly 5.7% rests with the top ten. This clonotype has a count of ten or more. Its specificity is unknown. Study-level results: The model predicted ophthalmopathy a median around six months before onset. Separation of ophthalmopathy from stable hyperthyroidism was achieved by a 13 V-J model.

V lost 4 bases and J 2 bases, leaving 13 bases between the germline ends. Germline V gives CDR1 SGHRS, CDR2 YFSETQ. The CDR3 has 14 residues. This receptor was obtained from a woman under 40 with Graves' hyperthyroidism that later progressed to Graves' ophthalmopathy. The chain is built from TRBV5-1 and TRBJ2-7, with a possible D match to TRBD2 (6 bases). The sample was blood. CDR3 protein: CASSDSGHPYEQYF. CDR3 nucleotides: TGCGCCAGCAGCGACAGCGGGCACCCCTACGAGCAGTACTTC.